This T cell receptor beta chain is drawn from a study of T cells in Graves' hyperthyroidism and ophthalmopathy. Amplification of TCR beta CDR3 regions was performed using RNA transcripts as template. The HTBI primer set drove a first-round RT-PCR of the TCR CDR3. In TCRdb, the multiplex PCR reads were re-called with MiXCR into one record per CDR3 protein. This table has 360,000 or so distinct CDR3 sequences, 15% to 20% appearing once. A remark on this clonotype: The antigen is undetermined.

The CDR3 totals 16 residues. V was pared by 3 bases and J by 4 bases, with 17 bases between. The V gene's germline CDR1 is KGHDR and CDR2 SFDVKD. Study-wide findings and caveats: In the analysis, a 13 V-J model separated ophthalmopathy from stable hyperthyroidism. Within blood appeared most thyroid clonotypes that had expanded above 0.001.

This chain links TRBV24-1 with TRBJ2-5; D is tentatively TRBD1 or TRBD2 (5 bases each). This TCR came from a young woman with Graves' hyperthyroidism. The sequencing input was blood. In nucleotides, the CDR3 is TGTGCCACCAGTGATCCTGACAGAGGGGCCCCAGAGACCCAGTACTTC. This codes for CATSDPDRGAPETQYF.